These T cell receptor beta chains were read from a single sample in a study of regulatory and conventional T cells in RAG deficiency. The repertoire was sequenced with immunoSEQ multiplex PCR; TCRdb's copy has only in-frame clones and lacks some. The sample holds roughly 30,000 clones, around 90% seen once. This sample was shared with a second study, whose subject was regulatory T cells.

Sequenced input: Tregs sorted from blood. Every receptor here comes from a human donor in good health. The CDR3 runs from the conserved cysteine through the conserved F or W. D genes are given only for firm matches. Size is omitted from some rows. Given values are once, few, many or a class for expanded clones.

clone_size	v_call	j_call	d_call	cdr3_nt	cdr3_aa
-	TRBV19	TRBJ1-4	-	TGTGCCAGTAACCGACAGGTTAGGGAAAAACTGTTTTTT	CASNRQVREKLFF
-	TRBV6-5	TRBJ1-1	-	TGTGCCAGCGCAGGGAGTACTGAAGCTTTCTTT	CASAGSTEAFF
-	TRBV18	TRBJ1-5	-	TGTGCCAGCTCACCAGAAAGCTGGCTGGGGCTAAATCAGCCCCAGCATTTT	CASSPESWLGLNQPQHF
-	TRBV5-1	TRBJ1-2	-	TGCGCCAGCAGCTTGGTGGTCAGATACTATGGCTACACCTTC	CASSLVVRYYGYTF
-	TRBV5-1	TRBJ1-1	TRBD1	TGCGCCAGCAGCTTGGGGGCCACAGGGGTCACTGAAGCTTTCTTT	CASSLGATGVTEAFF
-	TRBV6-1	TRBJ1-5	-	TGTGCCAGCAGTGGTGGGGCCGTAGTCAATCAGCCCCAGCATTTT	CASSGGAVVNQPQHF
-	TRBV5-6	TRBJ1-1	-	TGTGCCAGCTGGGGACGGTTGAACACTGAAGCTTTCTTT	CASWGRLNTEAFF
-	TRBV18	TRBJ2-6	TRBD1	TGTGCCAGCTCACTTACACAGGGGGCTGGGGCCAACGTCCTGACTTTC	CASSLTQGAGANVLTF
-	TRBV4-2	TRBJ2-1	TRBD2	TGTGCCAGCAGCCAAGGAGCGGGGGGGCGTAGGTACAATGAGCAGTTCTTC	CASSQGAGGRRYNEQFF
-	TRBV9	TRBJ2-1	TRBD2	TGTGCCAGCAGCCTCTCCGGGGGGAGGGGCAATGAGCAGTTCTTC	CASSLSGGRGNEQFF
-	TRBV6-5	TRBJ2-7	-	TGTGCCAGCAGGGTATCACAGGGCACCTACGAGCAGTACTTC	CASRVSQGTYEQYF
-	TRBV11-2	TRBJ1-2	-	TGTGCCAGCAGCCTCACTGGCAGCGGAGGCTACACCTTC	CASSLTGSGGYTF
once	TRBV7-3	TRBJ2-7	-	TGTGCCAGCAGCGCCGAGACTAGGAGCGAGCAGTACTTC	CASSAETRSEQYF
-	TRBV5-1	TRBJ2-2	-	TGCGCCAGCAGATTTGGTGTGGGCACCGGGGAGCTGTTTTTT	CASRFGVGTGELFF
-	TRBV4-1	TRBJ2-7	-	TGCGCCAGCAGCCAAGTGAGGGCATTCCCCTACGAGCAGTACTTC	CASSQVRAFPYEQYF
-	TRBV18	TRBJ2-1	TRBD1	TGTGCCAGCTCACCAGGGACAGGGGGCGGGATGGAGCAGTTCTTC	CASSPGTGGGMEQFF
-	TRBV19	TRBJ1-5	-	TGTGCCAGTAGGGGGGGCCGGGAAGGGGCTCAGCCCCAGCATTTT	CASRGGREGAQPQHF
-	TRBV6-1	TRBJ2-1	TRBD1	TGTGCCAGCATAAGGGGGCTGGCTGAGCAGTTCTTC	CASIRGLAEQFF
-	TRBV5-1	TRBJ2-1	TRBD2	TGCGTCAGCAGTTCCGGGGGGAACTCCTACAATGAGCAGTTCTTC	CVSSSGGNSYNEQFF
-	TRBV6-5	TRBJ2-5	TRBD2	TGTGCCAGCAGTTACCGGGGACTAGCGGGTGGGGAGACCCAGTACTTC	CASSYRGLAGGETQYF
once	TRBV5-4	TRBJ1-6	-	TGTGCCAGCAGCTTGACACCGAATTCACCCCTCCACTTT	CASSLTPNSPLHF
-	TRBV30	TRBJ1-3	-	TGTGCCTGGAGTTTTGGGACTCGGACAACTGGAAACACCATATATTTT	CAWSFGTRTTGNTIYF
-	TRBV14	TRBJ1-2	-	TGTGCCAGCAGCCAAGCGACCCATGGCTACACCTTC	CASSQATHGYTF
-	TRBV5-1	TRBJ1-5	-	TGCGCCAGCAGCCCGGATTATAGCAATCAGCCCCAGCATTTT	CASSPDYSNQPQHF
-	TRBV18	TRBJ2-3	-	TGTGCCAGCTCACCTACTGGAGATACGCAGTATTTT	CASSPTGDTQYF
few	TRBV4-1	TRBJ2-3	-	TGCGCCAGCAGCCACAACGTTATCTCAGCAAGCACAGATACGCAGTATTTT	CASSHNVISASTDTQYF
-	TRBV7-3	TRBJ1-3	-	TGTGCCAGCAGCTTAAGGGACGGAACTTGTGGAAACACCATATATTTT	CASSLRDGTCGNTIYF
-	TRBV5-1	TRBJ2-1	TRBD2	TGCGCCAGCAGCCAGGGACTAGCGGGGGCCCGATTGAACAATGAGCAGTTCTTC	CASSQGLAGARLNNEQFF
-	TRBV5-1	TRBJ1-1	-	TGCGCCAGCAGCTTAGACGGCACGAACACTGAAGCTTTCTTT	CASSLDGTNTEAFF
-	TRBV5-1	TRBJ2-1	-	TGCGCCAGCAGCTTGGGACAAGACAATGAGCAGTTCTTC	CASSLGQDNEQFF
-	TRBV15	TRBJ1-6	TRBD1	TGTGCCACCAGCAGAGGGACAGGGGTCCGGTCACCCCTCCACTTT	CATSRGTGVRSPLHF
-	TRBV6-5	TRBJ1-1	-	TGTGCCATCCCGATTTCCAGGGTAACTGAAGCTTTCTTT	CAIPISRVTEAFF
-	TRBV6-1	TRBJ1-2	-	TGTGCCAGCAGTGAAGCGATAGCGCGGGGCTACACCTTC	CASSEAIARGYTF
-	TRBV5-5	TRBJ1-6	TRBD1	TGTGCCAGCAGCTTCGACCCCGGGACAGTGGGCCGTTGGTTCCACTTT	CASSFDPGTVGRWFHF
-	TRBV27	TRBJ2-5	-	TGTGCCAGCAGCCTTCGGGCCAGCCAAGAGACCCAGTACTTC	CASSLRASQETQYF
once	TRBV18	TRBJ2-5	TRBD2	TGTGCCAGCTCATACGGACTAGTGGAGACCCAGTACTTC	CASSYGLVETQYF
-	TRBV18	TRBJ2-2	-	TGTGCCAGCTCACTACAGGGACACGGGGAGCTGTTTTTT	CASSLQGHGELFF
-	TRBV2	TRBJ2-5	-	TGTGCCAGCAGTGATGGCAGAACCTTCAAAGAGACCCAGTACTTC	CASSDGRTFKETQYF
-	TRBV10-2	TRBJ2-7	TRBD1	TGCGCCAGCAGCCGGACAGGTTTCTACGAGCAGTACTTC	CASSRTGFYEQYF
-	TRBV2	TRBJ2-3	-	TGTGCCACGATAGGGAGACCGGGACAATCCACAGATACGCAGTATTTT	CATIGRPGQSTDTQYF
-	TRBV9	TRBJ2-1	TRBD1	TGTGCCAGCAGCGTAGTAAGACAGGGTTCCTACAATGAGCAGTTCTTC	CASSVVRQGSYNEQFF
-	TRBV2	TRBJ1-2	-	TGTGCCAGCAGTGTTGGCGGCAACTATGGCTACACCTTC	CASSVGGNYGYTF
-	TRBV30	TRBJ1-2	-	TGTGCCTGGAGCGCCCCCCCCGGACTCTATGGCTACACCTTC	CAWSAPPGLYGYTF
-	TRBV6-6	TRBJ1-5	-	TGTGCCAGCAGGTCAGGGGAGGCCAATCAGCCCCAGCATTTT	CASRSGEANQPQHF
-	TRBV9	TRBJ1-6	-	TGTGCCAGCAGCGTAGATCAGGGCCGTCGATCACCCCTCCACTTT	CASSVDQGRRSPLHF
once	TRBV2	TRBJ2-1	-	TGTGCCAGCAGTGAATTCAACAGCATCAATGAGCAGTTCTTC	CASSEFNSINEQFF
-	TRBV5-1	TRBJ1-5	-	TGCGCCAGCAGCTTATCGATGAATCAGCCCCAGCATTTT	CASSLSMNQPQHF